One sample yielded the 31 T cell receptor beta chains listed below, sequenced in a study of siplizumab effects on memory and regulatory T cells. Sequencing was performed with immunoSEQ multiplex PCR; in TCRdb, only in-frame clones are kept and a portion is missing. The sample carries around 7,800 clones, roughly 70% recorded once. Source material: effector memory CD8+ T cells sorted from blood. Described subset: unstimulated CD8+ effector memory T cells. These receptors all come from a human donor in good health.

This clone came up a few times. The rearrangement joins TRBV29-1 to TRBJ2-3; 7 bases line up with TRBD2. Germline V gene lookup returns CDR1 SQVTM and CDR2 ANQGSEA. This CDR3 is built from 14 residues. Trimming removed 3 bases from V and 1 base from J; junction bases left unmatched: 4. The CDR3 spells CSVERERGTDTQYF. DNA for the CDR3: TGCAGCGTTGAGCGGGAGCGGGGCACAGATACGCAGTATTTT.

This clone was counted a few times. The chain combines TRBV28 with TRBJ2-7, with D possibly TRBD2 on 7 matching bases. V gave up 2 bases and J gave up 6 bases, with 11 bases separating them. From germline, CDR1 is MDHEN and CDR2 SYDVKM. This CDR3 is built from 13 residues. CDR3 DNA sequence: TGTGCCAGCAGTTTACAGGGGAGGGGCGAGCAGTACTTC. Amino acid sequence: CASSLQGRGEQYF.

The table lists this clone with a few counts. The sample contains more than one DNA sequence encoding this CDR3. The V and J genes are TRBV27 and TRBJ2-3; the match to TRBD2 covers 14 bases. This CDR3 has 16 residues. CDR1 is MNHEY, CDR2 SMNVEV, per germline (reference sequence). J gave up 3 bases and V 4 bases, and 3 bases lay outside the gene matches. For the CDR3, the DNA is TGTGCCAGCAGTTCGCGACTAGCGGGAGGGACAGATACGCAGTATTTT. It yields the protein CASSSRLAGGTDTQYF.

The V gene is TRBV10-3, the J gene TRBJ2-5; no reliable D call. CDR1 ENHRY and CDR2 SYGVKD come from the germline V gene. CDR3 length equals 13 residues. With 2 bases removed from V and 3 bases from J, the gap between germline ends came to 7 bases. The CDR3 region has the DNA TGTGCCATCAGTGAGCCCAATAAAGAGACCCAGTACTTC. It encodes CAISEPNKETQYF.

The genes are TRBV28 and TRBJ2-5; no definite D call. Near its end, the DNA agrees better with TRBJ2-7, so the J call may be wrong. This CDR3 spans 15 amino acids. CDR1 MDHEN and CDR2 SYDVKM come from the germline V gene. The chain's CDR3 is CASSLSRNPSYEQYF. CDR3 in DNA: TGTGCCAGCAGTTTATCGCGAAATCCATCCTACGAGCAGTACTTC.

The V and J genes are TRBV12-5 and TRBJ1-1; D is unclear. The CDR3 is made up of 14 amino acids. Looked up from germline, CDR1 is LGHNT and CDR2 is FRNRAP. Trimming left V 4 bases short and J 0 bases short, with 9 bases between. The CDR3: CASGSPDLNTEAFF. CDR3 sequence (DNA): TGTGCTAGTGGTTCGCCCGACCTGAACACTGAAGCTTTCTTT.

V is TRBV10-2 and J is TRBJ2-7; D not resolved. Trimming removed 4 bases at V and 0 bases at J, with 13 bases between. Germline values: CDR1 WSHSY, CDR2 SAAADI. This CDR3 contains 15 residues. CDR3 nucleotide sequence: TGCGCCAGCAGTGGTCGGGTAGATAGCTCCTACGAGCAGTACTTC. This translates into CASSGRVDSSYEQYF.

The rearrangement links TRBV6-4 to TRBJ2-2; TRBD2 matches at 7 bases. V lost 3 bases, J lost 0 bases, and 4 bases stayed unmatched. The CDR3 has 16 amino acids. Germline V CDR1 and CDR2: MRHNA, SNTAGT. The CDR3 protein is CASSEGGSTNTGELFF. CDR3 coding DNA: TGTGCCAGCAGTGAGGGAGGGTCTACGAACACCGGGGAGCTGTTTTTT.

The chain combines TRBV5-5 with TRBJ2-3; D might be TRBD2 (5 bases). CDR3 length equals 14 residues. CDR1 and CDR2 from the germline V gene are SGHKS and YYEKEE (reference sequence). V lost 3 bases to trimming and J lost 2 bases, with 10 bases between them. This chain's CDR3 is CASSWESVTDTQYF. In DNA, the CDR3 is TGTGCCAGCAGCTGGGAGAGTGTCACAGATACGCAGTATTTT.

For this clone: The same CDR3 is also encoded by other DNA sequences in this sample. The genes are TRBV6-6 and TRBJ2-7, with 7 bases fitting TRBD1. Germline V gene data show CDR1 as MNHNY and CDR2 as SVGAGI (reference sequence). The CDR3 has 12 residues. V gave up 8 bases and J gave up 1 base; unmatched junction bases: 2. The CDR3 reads CASGTASYEQYF. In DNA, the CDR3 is TGTGCCAGCGGGACAGCATCCTACGAGCAGTACTTC.

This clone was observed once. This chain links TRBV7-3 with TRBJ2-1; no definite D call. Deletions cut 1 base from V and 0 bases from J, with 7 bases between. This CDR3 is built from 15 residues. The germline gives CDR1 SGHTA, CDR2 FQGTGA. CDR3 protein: CASSLSGTSYNEQFF. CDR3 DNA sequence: TGTGCCAGCAGCTTAAGTGGCACCTCCTACAATGAGCAGTTCTTC.

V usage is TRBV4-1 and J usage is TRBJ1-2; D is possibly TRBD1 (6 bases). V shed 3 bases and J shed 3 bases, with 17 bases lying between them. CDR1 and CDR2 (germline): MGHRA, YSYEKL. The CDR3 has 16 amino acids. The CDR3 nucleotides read TGCGCCAGCAGCCAGGGGGCCGGGCGGGGTGACTATGGCTACACCTTC. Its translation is CASSQGAGRGDYGYTF.

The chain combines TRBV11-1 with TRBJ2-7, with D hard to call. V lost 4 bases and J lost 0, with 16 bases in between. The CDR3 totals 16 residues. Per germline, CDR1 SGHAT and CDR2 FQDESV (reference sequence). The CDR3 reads CASSSLDGSSSYEQYF. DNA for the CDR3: TGTGCCAGCAGCTCCCTGGACGGATCGAGCTCCTACGAGCAGTACTTC.

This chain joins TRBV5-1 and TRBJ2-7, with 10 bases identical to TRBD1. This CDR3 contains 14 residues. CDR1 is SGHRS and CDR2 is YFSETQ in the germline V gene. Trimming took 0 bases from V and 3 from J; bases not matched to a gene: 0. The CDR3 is CASSLGTGGYEQYF. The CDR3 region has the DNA TGCGCCAGCAGCTTGGGGACAGGGGGCTACGAGCAGTACTTC.

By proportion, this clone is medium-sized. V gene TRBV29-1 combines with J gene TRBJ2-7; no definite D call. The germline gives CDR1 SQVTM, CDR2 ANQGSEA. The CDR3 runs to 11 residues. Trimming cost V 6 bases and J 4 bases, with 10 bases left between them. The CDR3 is CSVWQDYEQYF. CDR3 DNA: TGCAGCGTGTGGCAGGATTACGAGCAGTACTTC.

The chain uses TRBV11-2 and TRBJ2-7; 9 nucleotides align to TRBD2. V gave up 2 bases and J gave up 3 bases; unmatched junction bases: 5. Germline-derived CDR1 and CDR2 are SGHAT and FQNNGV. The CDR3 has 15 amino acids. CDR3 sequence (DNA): TGTGCCAGCAGCTTATCGGCTAGCGGGATCTACGAGCAGTACTTC. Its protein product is CASSLSASGIYEQYF.

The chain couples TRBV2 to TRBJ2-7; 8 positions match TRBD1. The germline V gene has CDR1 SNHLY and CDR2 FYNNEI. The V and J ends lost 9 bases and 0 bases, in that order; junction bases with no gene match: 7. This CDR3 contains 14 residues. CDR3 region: CASRTGTGSYEQYF. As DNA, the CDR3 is TGTGCCAGTAGAACCGGGACAGGCTCCTACGAGCAGTACTTC.

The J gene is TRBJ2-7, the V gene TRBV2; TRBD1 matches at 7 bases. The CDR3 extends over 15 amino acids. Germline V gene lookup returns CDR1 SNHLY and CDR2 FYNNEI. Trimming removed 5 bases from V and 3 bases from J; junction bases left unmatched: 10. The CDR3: CASSPRDRPNYEQYF. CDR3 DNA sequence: TGTGCCAGCAGTCCTAGGGACAGACCAAACTACGAGCAGTACTTC.

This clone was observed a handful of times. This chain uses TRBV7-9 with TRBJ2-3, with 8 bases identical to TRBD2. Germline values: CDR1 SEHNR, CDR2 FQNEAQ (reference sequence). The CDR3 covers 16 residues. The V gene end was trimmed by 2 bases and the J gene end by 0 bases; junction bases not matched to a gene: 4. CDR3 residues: CASSLRTSGSTDTQYF. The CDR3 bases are TGTGCCAGCAGCTTACGTACTAGCGGTAGCACAGATACGCAGTATTTT.

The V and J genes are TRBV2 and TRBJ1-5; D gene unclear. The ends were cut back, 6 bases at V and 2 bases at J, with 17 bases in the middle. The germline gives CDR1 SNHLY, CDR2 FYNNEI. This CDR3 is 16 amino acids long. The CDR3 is CASSLYSGFGNQPQHF. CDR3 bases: TGTGCCAGCAGCCTATACAGTGGATTCGGCAATCAGCCCCAGCATTTT. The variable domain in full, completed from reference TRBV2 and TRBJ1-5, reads EPEVTQTPSHQVTQMGQEVILRCVPISNHLYFYWYRQILGQKVEFLVSFYNNEISEKSEIFDDQFSVERPDGSNFTLKIRSTKLEDSAMYFCASSLYSGFGNQPQHFGDGTRLSIL.

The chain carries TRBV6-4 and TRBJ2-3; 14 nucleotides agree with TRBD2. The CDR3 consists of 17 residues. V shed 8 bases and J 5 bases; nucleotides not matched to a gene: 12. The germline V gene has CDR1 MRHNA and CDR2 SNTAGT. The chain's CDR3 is CASGNGTSGRVLDTQYF. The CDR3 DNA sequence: TGTGCCAGCGGAAACGGGACTAGCGGGAGAGTTTTAGATACGCAGTATTTT.

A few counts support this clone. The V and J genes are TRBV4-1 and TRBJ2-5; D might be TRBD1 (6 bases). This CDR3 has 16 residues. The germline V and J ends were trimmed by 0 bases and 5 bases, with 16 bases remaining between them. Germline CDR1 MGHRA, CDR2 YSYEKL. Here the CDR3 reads CASSQDHQGLGETQYF. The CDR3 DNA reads TGCGCCAGCAGCCAAGATCATCAGGGGCTAGGGGAGACCCAGTACTTC.

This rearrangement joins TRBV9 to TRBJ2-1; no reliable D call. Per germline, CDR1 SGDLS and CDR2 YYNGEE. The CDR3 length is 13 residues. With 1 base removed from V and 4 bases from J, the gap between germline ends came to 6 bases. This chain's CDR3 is CASSVTTYNEQFF. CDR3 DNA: TGTGCCAGCAGCGTAACCACTTACAATGAGCAGTTCTTC.

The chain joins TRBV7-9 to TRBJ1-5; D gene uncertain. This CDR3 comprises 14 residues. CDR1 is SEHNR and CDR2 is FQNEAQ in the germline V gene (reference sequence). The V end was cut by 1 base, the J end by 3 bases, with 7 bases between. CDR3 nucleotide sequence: TGTGCCAGCAGCTTAGAACAGAACAATCAGCCCCAGCATTTT. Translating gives CASSLEQNNQPQHF.

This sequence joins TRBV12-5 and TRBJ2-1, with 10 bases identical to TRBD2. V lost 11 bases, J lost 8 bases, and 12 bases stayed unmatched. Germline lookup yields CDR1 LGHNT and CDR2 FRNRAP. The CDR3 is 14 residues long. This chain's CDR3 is CAASPSGSIHEQFF. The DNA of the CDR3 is TGTGCTGCTAGTCCTAGCGGGAGTATCCATGAGCAGTTCTTC.

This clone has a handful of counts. The CDR3 bases are TGTGCCAGCAGCCCGACGGGATACAGAATGAGCACTGAAGCTTTCTTT. Translated, it gives CASSPTGYRMSTEAFF. The chain is built from TRBV7-9 and TRBJ1-1; no clear D. CDR1 SEHNR and CDR2 FQNEAQ come from the germline V gene (reference sequence). The CDR3 contains 16 residues. Deletions cut 5 bases from V and 4 bases from J, with 20 bases between. The full variable domain, in which reference TRBV7-9 and TRBJ1-1 provide the parts outside the CDR3, is DTGVSQNPRHKITKRGQNVTFRCDPISEHNRLYWYRQTLGQGPEFLTYFQNEAQLEKSRLLSDRFSAERPKGSFSTLEIQRTEQGDSAMYLCASSPTGYRMSTEAFFGQGTRLTVV.

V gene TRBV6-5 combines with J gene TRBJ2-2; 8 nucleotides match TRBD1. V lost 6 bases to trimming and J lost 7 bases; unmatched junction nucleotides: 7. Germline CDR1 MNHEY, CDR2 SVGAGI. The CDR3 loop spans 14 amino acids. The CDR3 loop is CASRRDRPRGELFF. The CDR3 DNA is TGTGCCAGCAGGCGGGACAGGCCCCGCGGGGAGCTGTTTTTT.

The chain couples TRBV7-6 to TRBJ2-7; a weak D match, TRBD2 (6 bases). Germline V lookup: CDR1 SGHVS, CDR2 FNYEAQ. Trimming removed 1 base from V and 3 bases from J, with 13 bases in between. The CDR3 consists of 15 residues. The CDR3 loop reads CASSLDSGEFYEQYF. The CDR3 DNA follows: TGTGCCAGCAGCTTAGATTCGGGGGAGTTCTACGAGCAGTACTTC.

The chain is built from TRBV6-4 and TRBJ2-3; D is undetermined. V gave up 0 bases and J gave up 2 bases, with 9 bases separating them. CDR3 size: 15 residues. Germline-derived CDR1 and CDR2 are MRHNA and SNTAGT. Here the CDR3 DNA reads TGTGCCAGCAGTGACTCCGTAGATGTCACAGATACGCAGTATTTT. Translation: CASSDSVDVTDTQYF.

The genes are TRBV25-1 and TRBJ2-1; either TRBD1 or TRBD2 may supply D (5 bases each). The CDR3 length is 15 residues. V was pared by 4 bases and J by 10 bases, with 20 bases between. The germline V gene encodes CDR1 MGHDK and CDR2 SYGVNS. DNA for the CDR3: TGTGCCAGCAGTGGCACCGGGACCGTCCACGGGGAGCAGTTCTTC. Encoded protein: CASSGTGTVHGEQFF. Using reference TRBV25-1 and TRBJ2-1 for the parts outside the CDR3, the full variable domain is EADIYQTPRYLVIGTGKKITLECSQTMGHDKMYWYQQDPGMELHLIHYSYGVNSTEKGDLSSESTVSRIRTEHFPLTLESARPSHTSQYLCASSGTGTVHGEQFFGPGTRLTVL.

Written as DNA, the CDR3 is TGTGCCAGCAGTTACTCCCCCAAGGGAGGGGAGCTGTTTTTT. This codes for CASSYSPKGGELFF. V usage is TRBV6-5 and J usage is TRBJ2-2, with no clear D. Germline loops: CDR1 MNHEY, CDR2 SVGAGI. Trimming took off 0 bases at V and 8 bases at J, with 10 bases between the two ends. This CDR3 spans 14 amino acids.